One and the same sample provided the 8 T cell receptor beta chains below, sequenced in a study of T-cell memory formation after mild COVID-19. TCRdb independently ran MiXCR on the 5' RACE reads; one entry per CDR3 protein. This table has under 250,000 distinct CDR3 sequences, 15% to 17% appearing once. The sequencing input was PBMCs or a T cell subset sorted from them (not recorded which). These receptors were taken from an adult woman who had mild COVID-19 (a few samples of this study predate the infection). Cell type and time point are not known.

Ten or more counts support this clonotype. V gene TRBV4-2 combines with J gene TRBJ2-2; no clear D. The V gene lost 1 base and the J gene lost 1 base, with 10 bases spanning the gap. CDR3 length equals 16 residues. Germline V lookup: CDR1 LGHNA, CDR2 YNFKEQ. Written as DNA, the CDR3 is TGTGCCAGCAGCCAAGGGGATAGCAGGAACACCGGGGAGCTGTTTTTT. Translated, it gives CASSQGDSRNTGELFF.

The chain has TRBV10-3 and TRBJ1-5; maybe TRBD1 (5 bases). Trimming left V 10 bases short and J 0 bases short, with 13 bases between. CDR1 and CDR2 (germline): ENHRY, SYGVKD. CDR3 length: 14 amino acids. The CDR3 sequence: CATSGTASNQPQHF. In DNA, the CDR3 is TGTGCCACCTCCGGGACGGCTAGCAATCAGCCCCAGCATTTT.

This clonotype was found a few times. The chain joins TRBV18 to TRBJ1-1; D unclear. Germline-derived CDR1 and CDR2 are KGHSH and LQKENI. Trimming left V 1 base short and J 4 bases short, with 13 bases between. The CDR3 has 15 residues. For the CDR3, the DNA is TGTGCCAGCTCACCACTGGTTGAGGGTATCACTGAAGCTTTCTTT. This encodes CASSPLVEGITEAFF. The entire variable domain, with the rest obtained from reference TRBV18 and TRBJ1-1, is as follows: NAGVMQNPRHLVRRRGQEARLRCSPMKGHSHVYWYRQLPEEGLKFMVYLQKENIIDESGMPKERFSAEFPKEGPSILRIQQVVRGDSAAYFCASSPLVEGITEAFFGQGTRLTVV.

Only a few counts were recorded for this clonotype. The chain is built from TRBV9 and TRBJ1-2; 7 bases are a match to TRBD1. Germline lookup yields CDR1 SGDLS and CDR2 YYNGEE. This CDR3 comprises 16 residues. The J segment lost 7 bases and the V segment lost 5 bases, leaving 17 bases of the junction unmatched. CDR3 sequence reads: CASRGSLGGDYFGYTF. The CDR3 nucleotides are TGTGCCAGCAGAGGTAGTTTAGGGGGCGATTACTTTGGCTACACCTTC.

The chain has TRBV20-1 and TRBJ1-2; the D is unclear. Trimming pared 1 base from V and 4 bases from J, leaving 13 bases between. Germline V gene data show CDR1 as DFQATT and CDR2 as SNEGSKA (reference sequence). This CDR3 has 14 residues. The CDR3 nucleotides read TGCAGTGCTAGAGCGTTAGTCGGTTTCTATGGCTACACCTTC. It encodes CSARALVGFYGYTF.

V is TRBV7-2 and J is TRBJ1-5; D unclear. The V end was cut by 2 bases, the J end by 7 bases, with 12 bases between. The CDR3 is 14 residues long. Germline CDR1 and CDR2: SGHTA and FQGNSA. The CDR3 nucleotides read TGTGCCAGCAGCTTAATGCGACTGGCACAGCCCCAGCATTTT. It encodes CASSLMRLAQPQHF.

This clonotype was observed a handful of times. The V gene is TRBV6-2 or TRBV6-3, the J gene TRBJ2-2, with 14 bases identical to TRBD2. V lost 4 bases to trimming and J lost 6 bases; unmatched junction nucleotides: 7. CDR1 and CDR2 (germline): MNHEY, SVGEGT. The CDR3 is made up of 17 amino acids. The CDR3 reads CASSSRGLAGASGELFF. The CDR3 coding sequence is TGTGCCAGCAGTTCCAGGGGACTAGCGGGAGCCTCCGGGGAGCTGTTTTTT.

At least ten counts were recorded for this clonotype. This chain uses TRBV5-1 with TRBJ2-5, with a tentative D call TRBD2 (5 bases). This CDR3 has 14 residues. Germline-derived CDR1 and CDR2 are SGHRS and YFSETQ. Trimming took off 6 bases at V and 5 bases at J, with 17 bases between the two ends. As DNA, the CDR3 is TGCGCCAGCATTCTCGAGGGCCGTGGGGAGACCCAGTACTTC. It codes for CASILEGRGETQYF.